The 11 T cell receptor beta chains presented below share a single source sample, sequenced in a study of blood T cell repertoires in COVID-19. TCRdb keeps only in-frame clones here, not all; method: immunoSEQ multiplex PCR. The data show over 350,000 clones, about 89% seen once. Sequences were obtained from PBMCs or T cells enriched from blood (not recorded which). These receptors originate from a middle-aged woman who had been exposed to COVID-19.

CDR3 nucleotide sequence: TGTGCCAGCAGCTTTAGGAGGCTAGTAAGCCCCGGGGAGCTGTTTTTT. This codes for CASSFRRLVSPGELFF. The V gene is TRBV7-2, the J gene TRBJ2-2; D may be TRBD2 (5 bases). Germline CDR1 is SGHTA and CDR2 is FQGNSA. There are 16 residues in the CDR3. Trimming removed 3 bases at V and 6 bases at J, with 17 bases between.

The chain carries TRBV23-1 and TRBJ2-7; tentative D call: TRBD2 (5 bases). TRBV23-1 is an ORF, and what it does is uncertain. The CDR3 has 17 amino acids. Trimming stripped 4 bases from V and 3 bases from J, with 22 bases between. This CDR3 reads CASSLTRAGERGYEQYF. CDR3 coding DNA: TGCGCCAGCAGTCTCACACGCGCCGGGGAACGAGGCTACGAGCAGTACTTC.

The rearrangement joins TRBV6-5 to TRBJ2-1; D possibly corresponds to TRBD2 (6 bases). This CDR3 is 14 amino acids long. Trimming cost V 0 bases and J 4 bases, with 7 bases left between them. Germline CDR1 reads MNHEY; CDR2 reads SVGAGI. In nucleotides, the CDR3 is TGTGCCAGCAGTTACTCGGGACTGTACAATGAGCAGTTCTTC. This translates into CASSYSGLYNEQFF.

The chain combines TRBV24-1 with TRBJ1-2; 8 bases match TRBD1. CDR1 is KGHDR, CDR2 SFDVKD, per germline. J lost 3 bases, V lost 9 bases, and 11 bases had no gene match. The CDR3 runs to 15 residues. DNA for the CDR3: TGTGCCACCCGACGCCAGGACAGGGAGGACTATGGCTACACCTTC. Protein product: CATRRQDREDYGYTF.

A single count supports this clone. The chain recombines TRBV5-1 with TRBJ2-5; 12 nucleotides align to TRBD2. The CDR3 consists of 17 residues. The germline CDR1 and CDR2 sequences are SGHRS and YFSETQ. Trimming cost V 4 bases and J 6 bases; bases outside gene matches: 13. The CDR3 region is CASSEQLAGGPLKTQYF. Here the CDR3 DNA reads TGCGCCAGCAGCGAACAGCTAGCGGGGGGGCCTCTAAAGACCCAGTACTTC.

The V gene is TRBV7-2, the J gene TRBJ2-1, with D perhaps TRBD2 (5 bases). The CDR3 spans 13 residues. Germline loops: CDR1 SGHTA, CDR2 FQGNSA. The V end was cut by 5 bases, the J end by 9 bases, with 14 bases between. In DNA form, the CDR3 reads TGTGCCAGCAGCCTTACTAGTAGGCTTGAGCAGTTCTTC. Protein: CASSLTSRLEQFF. The full variable domain, its missing parts supplied by reference TRBV7-2 and TRBJ2-1, is GAGVSQSPSNKVTEKGKDVELRCDPISGHTALYWYRQSLGQGLEFLIYFQGNSAPDKSGLPSDRFSAERTGGSVSTLTIQRTQQEDSAVYLCASSLTSRLEQFFGPGTRLTVL.

V and J are TRBV7-3 and TRBJ1-1; D gene ambiguous. This CDR3 spans 12 amino acids. Trimming pared 5 bases from V and 6 bases from J, leaving 10 bases between. Germline CDR1 and CDR2: SGHTA and FQGTGA. CDR3 bases: TGTGCCAGCAGCCACTTCGGGTCTGAAGCTTTCTTT. Encoded protein: CASSHFGSEAFF.

This chain joins TRBV3-1 (or the pseudogene TRBV3-2) and TRBJ2-3; TRBD2 aligns across 12 bases. V trimming: 4 bases; J trimming: 4 bases; junction bases outside the gene matches: 3. CDR1 is LGHDT and CDR2 is YNNKEL in the germline V gene (reference sequence). The CDR3 has 15 amino acids. CDR3 region: CASSPTSGSADTQYF. As DNA, the CDR3 is TGTGCCAGCAGCCCGACTAGCGGGAGCGCAGATACGCAGTATTTT.

The rearrangement joins TRBV5-1 to TRBJ1-1; D is undetermined. The CDR3 sequence is 14 residues long. Germline V gene lookup returns CDR1 SGHRS and CDR2 YFSETQ. Trimming pared 2 bases from V and 1 base from J, leaving 9 bases between. In DNA, the CDR3 is TGCGCCAGCAGCTTCGGAGGGAGGAACACTGAAGCTTTCTTT. Translating gives CASSFGGRNTEAFF. Filled out from reference TRBV5-1 and TRBJ1-1, the complete variable domain reads KAGVTQTPRYLIKTRGQQVTLSCSPISGHRSVSWYQQTPGQGLQFLFEYFSETQRNKGNFPGRFSGRQFSNSRSEMNVSTLELGDSALYLCASSFGGRNTEAFFGQGTRLTVV.

The chain employs TRBV5-6 and TRBJ1-6; D is unresolved. The V and J ends lost 1 base and 7 bases respectively, with 9 bases between them. The CDR3 runs to 14 residues. Germline values: CDR1 SGHDT, CDR2 YYEEEE. As DNA, the CDR3 is TGTGCCAGCAGCTTGACCGGGATCAATTCACCCCTCCACTTT. It translates to CASSLTGINSPLHF.

The chain employs TRBV19 and TRBJ1-1, with 7 nucleotides matching TRBD1. Germline V gives CDR1 LNHDA, CDR2 SQIVND (reference sequence). The CDR3 is 15 amino acids. V shed 2 bases, J shed 3 bases, and the junction held 6 bases outside the gene matches. Here the CDR3 reads CASSIPGRGDTEAFF. CDR3 DNA: TGTGCCAGTAGTATACCCGGCAGGGGGGACACTGAAGCTTTCTTT.